The 28 T cell receptor beta chains below come from one sample, sequenced in a study of T cell responses to AZD1222 COVID-19 vaccine. The method was immunoSEQ multiplex PCR; TCRdb's version includes in-frame clones alone and lacks a portion of them. The table lists roughly 140,000 clones, almost 90% of them singletons. Sequencing used peripheral blood, obtained 28 days after the second AZD1222 dose. All receptors come from an adult who received the AZD1222 COVID-19 vaccine.

This clone has just one count. The genes are TRBV5-1 and TRBJ1-2, with TRBD1 identical over 9 bases. Per the germline V gene, CDR1 is SGHRS and CDR2 is YFSETQ. J gave up 3 bases and V 4 bases, and 7 bases lay outside the gene matches. The CDR3 spans 15 residues. CDR3 in DNA: TGCGCCAGCAGCACACAGGGGGCGGCGGACTATGGCTACACCTTC. Translation: CASSTQGAADYGYTF.

The chain has TRBV28 and TRBJ1-6; 9 nucleotides agree with TRBD1. Germline V lookup: CDR1 MDHEN, CDR2 SYDVKM. V shed 6 bases and J 7 bases; nucleotides not matched to a gene: 13. This CDR3 is 17 amino acids long. CDR3 bases: TGTGCCAGCAGCATACTACAGGGGGCGCCGCGGAATTCACCCCTCCACTTT. Amino acids: CASSILQGAPRNSPLHF.

This chain connects TRBV6-6 to TRBJ1-6, with 10 bases matching TRBD1. The V gene's germline CDR1 is MNHNY and CDR2 SVGAGI (reference sequence). This CDR3 spans 17 amino acids. V gave up 5 bases and J gave up 7 bases; unmatched junction bases: 11. Here the CDR3 DNA reads TGTGCCAGCAGTCGAACCGGGACAGGGGCAAACAATTCACCCCTCCACTTT. Its translation is CASSRTGTGANNSPLHF.

On this clone itself: The sample carries other DNA sequences with the same CDR3. The chain links TRBV4-3 to TRBJ2-3; D remains ambiguous. The CDR3 is made up of 14 amino acids. Trimming stripped 1 base from V and 1 base from J, with 6 bases between. Germline V CDR1 and CDR2: LGHNA, YSLEER. The CDR3 region is CASSQGVGTDTQYF. The DNA for the CDR3 is TGCGCCAGCAGCCAAGGGGTCGGCACAGATACGCAGTATTTT.

J is TRBJ1-5 and V is TRBV18, with 9 bases lining up with TRBD1. CDR3 length: 17 amino acids. Germline assignment: CDR1 KGHSH and CDR2 LQKENI. V shed 5 bases and J 0 bases; nucleotides not matched to a gene: 8. CDR3 region: CASSSGQGRGSNQPQHF. For the CDR3, the DNA is TGTGCCAGCTCATCGGGACAGGGCAGGGGTAGCAATCAGCCCCAGCATTTT.

The table lists this clone with a few counts. The same CDR3 is also encoded by other DNA sequences in this sample. The rearrangement links TRBV10-1 to TRBJ1-5, with D hard to call. The CDR3 is 13 residues long. V shed 6 bases and J shed 4 bases, with 10 bases lying between them. CDR1 is WNHNN and CDR2 is SYGVQD in the germline V gene (reference sequence). The CDR3 here is CASSGDGNQPQHF. The CDR3 nucleotides are TGCGCCAGCAGCGGAGACGGGAATCAGCCCCAGCATTTT.

This chain connects TRBV28 to TRBJ2-7, with TRBD1 matching over 8 bases. The V and J ends lost 2 bases and 2 bases, in that order; junction bases with no gene match: 5. The CDR3 loop spans 15 amino acids. Germline CDR1 is MDHEN and CDR2 is SYDVKM. CDR3 sequence (DNA): TGTGCCAGCAGTTTAGACAGGGGTCTGACCTACGAGCAGTACTTC. Protein product: CASSLDRGLTYEQYF.

The chain couples TRBV19 to TRBJ1-2, with 10 positions matching TRBD1. CDR1 and CDR2 from the germline V gene are LNHDA and SQIVND (reference sequence). The CDR3 contains 17 residues. After removal of 6 bases from V and 0 bases from J, the junction contained 10 bases not matched to a gene. CDR3 nucleotide sequence: TGTGCCAGTAGCCCGGGACAGGGGTCCTTGTCTAACTATGGCTACACCTTC. This sequence encodes CASSPGQGSLSNYGYTF.

The V call is TRBV10-3, the J call TRBJ2-3; 13 bases fit TRBD2. Per germline, CDR1 ENHRY and CDR2 SYGVKD. The CDR3 spans 19 residues. Germline trimming cut 10 bases from V and 1 base from J; bases unmatched to any gene: 17. DNA for the CDR3: TGTGCCACATCGGGGACTAGCGGGATCCCCGGGTTCCGCACAGATACGCAGTATTTT. Its translation: CATSGTSGIPGFRTDTQYF.

This clone appeared a single time. The chain couples TRBV2 to TRBJ2-6; D remains unclear. The CDR3 runs 16 residues. The germline V and J ends were trimmed by 5 bases and 0 bases, with 11 bases remaining between them. From germline, CDR1 is SNHLY and CDR2 FYNNEI. As DNA, the CDR3 is TGTGCCAGCAGTTCAGACCGGAGCTCTGGGGCCAACGTCCTGACTTTC. Translating gives CASSSDRSSGANVLTF.

The rearrangement uses TRBV28 and TRBJ1-2; D perhaps matches TRBD1 (6 bases). The germline V and J ends were trimmed by 7 bases and 2 bases, with 14 bases remaining between them. The CDR3 length is 14 residues. The germline V gene encodes CDR1 MDHEN and CDR2 SYDVKM. CDR3 protein: CASMGTGKNYGYTF. In DNA form, the CDR3 reads TGTGCCAGCATGGGTACAGGGAAAAACTATGGCTACACCTTC.

The V call is TRBV28, the J call TRBJ1-1, with unresolved D. Germline V gives CDR1 MDHEN, CDR2 SYDVKM. Trimming took off 6 bases at V and 5 bases at J, with 19 bases between the two ends. This CDR3 region has 15 residues. The CDR3 protein is CASSRSGLRGTEAFF. CDR3 coding DNA: TGTGCCAGCAGCCGGTCAGGCTTAAGAGGGACTGAAGCTTTCTTT.

The V and J genes are TRBV5-3 and TRBJ1-1; 7 positions match TRBD1. TRBV5-3 belongs to the ORF category, with a function that is uncertain. The V gene end was trimmed by 4 bases and the J gene end by 8 bases; junction bases not matched to a gene: 5. The CDR3 consists of 12 residues. CDR3 nucleotide sequence: TGTGCCAGAAGCCCGACCAGGGGGGAAGCTTTCTTT. Translating gives CARSPTRGEAFF.

The V and J genes are TRBV11-2 and TRBJ2-3; D is unclear. V was pared by 0 bases and J by 6 bases, with 1 base between. Germline V gene sequence: CDR1 SGHAT, CDR2 FQNNGV. The CDR3 runs 11 residues. The CDR3 spells CASSLEDTQYF. CDR3 bases: TGTGCCAGCAGCTTAGAGGATACGCAGTATTTT.

This rearrangement joins TRBV28 to TRBJ2-4, with TRBD1 matching over 9 bases. V was pared by 5 bases and J by 6 bases, with 5 bases of the junction left unmatched. The germline V gene encodes CDR1 MDHEN and CDR2 SYDVKM. CDR3 length: 14 residues. The chain's CDR3 is CASSIAGQGNIQYF. The DNA of the CDR3 is TGTGCCAGCAGTATTGCGGGACAGGGAAACATTCAGTACTTC.

This clone is termed medium-sized. The rearrangement joins TRBV4-3 to TRBJ2-7; 11 bases agree with TRBD2. From germline, CDR1 is LGHNA and CDR2 YSLEER. Trimming at V came to 4 bases and at J to 2 bases, leaving 4 bases not matched to a gene. This CDR3 is 15 amino acids long. The CDR3 region has the DNA TGCGCCAGCAGCCTTGGGACTAGCGGAACCTACGAGCAGTACTTC. Protein: CASSLGTSGTYEQYF.

This chain uses TRBV5-1 with TRBJ1-4; the match to TRBD1 covers 7 bases. V lost 3 bases to trimming and J lost 4 bases; unmatched junction nucleotides: 6. This CDR3 spans 15 amino acids. The V gene's germline CDR1 is SGHRS and CDR2 YFSETQ. This chain's CDR3 is CASSSGTVSNEKLFF. The CDR3 coding sequence is TGCGCCAGCAGCTCCGGGACAGTGAGTAATGAAAAACTGTTTTTT.

J is TRBJ2-7 and V is TRBV3-1 (or the pseudogene TRBV3-2), with D possibly being TRBD1 or TRBD2 (6 bases each). The CDR3 spans 13 residues. Germline CDR1 LGHDT, CDR2 YNNKEL (reference sequence). V was trimmed by 4 bases and J by 4 bases, leaving 11 bases between them. CDR3 DNA sequence: TGTGCCAGCAGCCGGGGGGCGATGTACGAGCAGTACGTC. It translates to CASSRGAMYEQYV.

This sequence joins TRBV12-5 and TRBJ1-2; maybe TRBD1 (5 bases). The V end was cut by 5 bases, the J end by 8 bases, with 24 bases between. The CDR3 covers 16 residues. Germline CDR1 is LGHNT and CDR2 is FRNRAP. The CDR3 nucleotides read TGTGCTAGTGGTAACCCGTCCGACAGCTCCAGATGGGGCTACACCTTC. It is translated as CASGNPSDSSRWGYTF.

The chain is built from TRBV9 and TRBJ1-2; 7 nucleotides agree with TRBD1. Per germline, CDR1 SGDLS and CDR2 YYNGEE. This CDR3 comprises 14 residues. V lost 4 bases and J lost 4; bases outside the gene matches: 7. CDR3 in amino acids: CASSPGTELYGYTF. As DNA, the CDR3 is TGTGCCAGCAGCCCCGGGACAGAACTCTATGGCTACACCTTC.

This sequence joins TRBV20-1 and TRBJ1-1; no firm D call. This CDR3 has 11 residues. The V end lost 0 bases, the J end lost 12 bases, and 11 bases lay between the germline ends. Germline lookup yields CDR1 DFQATT and CDR2 SNEGSKA (reference sequence). CDR3 sequence reads: CSAREIDRTFF. CDR3 coding DNA: TGCAGTGCTAGAGAAATTGACCGTACTTTCTTT.

The genes are TRBV6-2 or TRBV6-3 and TRBJ1-5; D is perhaps TRBD1 (5 bases). Germline-derived CDR1 and CDR2 are MNHEY and SVGEGT. V was clipped by 5 bases and J by 2 bases, with 13 bases between them. This CDR3 has 15 amino acids. The CDR3 region is CASSPGDRGNQPQHF. CDR3 sequence (DNA): TGTGCCAGCAGTCCGGGGGATCGGGGCAATCAGCCCCAGCATTTT.

The chain uses TRBV19 and TRBJ2-3, with TRBD2 matching over 11 bases. This CDR3 is built from 14 residues. The ends lost 7 bases at V and 3 bases at J; junction bases unmatched: 3. Germline CDR1 is LNHDA and CDR2 is SQIVND (reference sequence). The CDR3 nucleotides read TGTGCCAGTAAGCTAGCGGGAGGAACAGATACGCAGTATTTT. It codes for CASKLAGGTDTQYF.

This chain joins TRBV29-1 and TRBJ2-3, with TRBD1 as a possible D gene (5 bases). The CDR3 has 15 amino acids. Trimming left V 6 bases short and J 0 bases short, with 16 bases between. Germline CDR1 reads SQVTM; CDR2 reads ANQGSEA. The CDR3 protein is CSVPPGLLSTDTQYF. The CDR3 nucleotides read TGCAGCGTACCTCCAGGGTTGCTGAGCACAGATACGCAGTATTTT.

The chain uses TRBV18 and TRBJ2-1; D is perhaps TRBD1 (7 bases). V was trimmed by 2 bases and J by 9 bases, leaving 14 bases between them. Germline V gene sequence: CDR1 KGHSH, CDR2 LQKENI. The CDR3 consists of 14 residues. The CDR3 is CASSPEARGAEQFF. The CDR3, as DNA: TGTGCCAGCTCACCAGAGGCCAGGGGGGCTGAGCAGTTCTTC.

The chain carries TRBV5-4 and TRBJ1-6, with 9 positions matching TRBD1. The V and J ends lost 3 bases and 7 bases, in that order; junction bases with no gene match: 8. CDR1 and CDR2 (germline): SGHNT, YYREEE (reference sequence). This CDR3 is 16 amino acids long. Here the CDR3 DNA reads TGTGCCAGCAGCTCCACACAGGGGGCTGAGAATTCACCCCTCCACTTT. As protein: CASSSTQGAENSPLHF. The whole variable domain, remainder taken from reference TRBV5-4 and TRBJ1-6, is ETGVTQSPTHLIKTRGQQVTLRCSSQSGHNTVSWYQQALGQGPQFIFQYYREEENGRGNFPPRFSGLQFPNYSSELNVNALELDDSALYLCASSSTQGAENSPLHFGNGTRLTVT.

This clone was seen once. This chain uses TRBV4-2 with TRBJ2-2, with D unresolved. V gave up 0 bases and J gave up 0 bases, with 14 bases separating them. The CDR3 covers 18 residues. Germline V gives CDR1 LGHNA, CDR2 YNFKEQ. The CDR3 DNA is TGTGCCAGCAGCCAAGACATTTCGGCAGGATCGAACACCGGGGAGCTGTTTTTT. Translated: CASSQDISAGSNTGELFF.

The chain employs TRBV4-3 and TRBJ1-2; a weak D match, TRBD1 (5 bases). The CDR3 runs 16 residues. The V end lost 0 bases, the J end lost 1 base, and 12 bases lay between the germline ends. In germline, CDR1 is LGHNA, CDR2 YSLEER. For the CDR3, the DNA is TGCGCCAGCAGCCAAGATAGCACAGGTAGTAACTATGGCTACACCTTC. The encoded protein is CASSQDSTGSNYGYTF.